A selection of T cell receptor beta chains follows, all from one sample in a study of cytotoxic CD8 clonotypes in ibrutinib-treated CLL. Method: immunoSEQ multiplex PCR; TCRdb's copy keeps in-frame clones and lacks some. The sample has some 84,000 clones, just over 85% seen once. The sequenced sample was PBMCs, obtained before ibrutinib treatment. Receptors were obtained from a human donor with chronic lymphocytic leukemia. CDR3s include the opening cysteine and the closing phenylalanine or tryptophan. Fields, in order: clone size, D gene, V gene, J gene, CDR3 DNA, CDR3 protein. D genes are given only for firm matches. Size values are once, few and many counts, or a class for expanded clones, and some rows have none.

clone size: .; D gene: .; V gene: TRBV5-4; J gene: TRBJ2-1; CDR3 DNA: TGTGCCAGCAGCTTGGACCGGGGAGGCAATGAGCAGTTCTTC; CDR3 protein: CASSLDRGGNEQFF
clone size: .; D gene: TRBD1; V gene: TRBV18; J gene: TRBJ2-5; CDR3 DNA: TGTGCCAGCTCGTCGAAACAGGGGCATCAAGAGACCCAGTACTTC; CDR3 protein: CASSSKQGHQETQYF
clone size: .; D gene: .; V gene: TRBV30; J gene: TRBJ2-3; CDR3 DNA: TGTGCCTGGAGTGGTCATTCCACAGATACGCAGTATTTT; CDR3 protein: CAWSGHSTDTQYF
clone size: once; D gene: .; V gene: TRBV11-2; J gene: TRBJ2-1; CDR3 DNA: TGTGCCAGCAGCTTAGAAAGTCCCAGTGAGCAGTTCTTC; CDR3 protein: CASSLESPSEQFF
clone size: once; D gene: .; V gene: TRBV7-2; J gene: TRBJ1-2; CDR3 DNA: TGTGCCAGCAGCTTAGTCCGTGACTATGGCTACACCTTC; CDR3 protein: CASSLVRDYGYTF
clone size: .; D gene: .; V gene: TRBV27; J gene: TRBJ1-1; CDR3 DNA: TGTGCCAGCAGCCTTACCTTTGCGGCAGCGATTGAAGCTTTCTTT; CDR3 protein: CASSLTFAAAIEAFF
clone size: .; D gene: .; V gene: TRBV28; J gene: TRBJ2-2; CDR3 DNA: TGTGCCAGCAGTTCCGACAGGGACTATTCGAACACCGGGGAGCTGTTTTTT; CDR3 protein: CASSSDRDYSNTGELFF
clone size: .; D gene: .; V gene: TRBV7-2; J gene: TRBJ2-5; CDR3 DNA: TGTGCCAGCAGCTTAGGTCCTGGGGAGACCCAGTACTTC; CDR3 protein: CASSLGPGETQYF
clone size: .; D gene: .; V gene: TRBV28; J gene: TRBJ2-4; CDR3 DNA: TGTGCCAGCTTTAACCTAGCCAAAAACATTCAGTACTTC; CDR3 protein: CASFNLAKNIQYF
clone size: .; D gene: TRBD1; V gene: TRBV7-2; J gene: TRBJ2-6; CDR3 DNA: TGTGCCAGCAGCTTGATGGGACAGGGGGCTTTTGGGGCCAACGTCCTGACTTTC; CDR3 protein: CASSLMGQGAFGANVLTF
clone size: .; D gene: .; V gene: TRBV4-1; J gene: TRBJ1-2; CDR3 DNA: TGCGCCAGCAGCCAAGGGCCCATGACTAACTATGGCTACACCTTC; CDR3 protein: CASSQGPMTNYGYTF
clone size: .; D gene: .; V gene: TRBV29-1; J gene: TRBJ1-2; CDR3 DNA: TGCAGCGTTGGGACGTCAGATGGCTACACCTTC; CDR3 protein: CSVGTSDGYTF
clone size: .; D gene: .; V gene: TRBV4-1; J gene: TRBJ2-4; CDR3 DNA: TGCGCCAGCAGCCAACCCGCAAGAGGGGGAGGTTCCAAAAACATTCAGTACTTC; CDR3 protein: CASSQPARGGGSKNIQYF
clone size: .; D gene: TRBD1; V gene: TRBV7-3; J gene: TRBJ1-2; CDR3 DNA: TGTGCCAGCAGCTTAATCCCAAACAGGGGGTCGGGCGGTGGCTACACCTTC; CDR3 protein: CASSLIPNRGSGGGYTF
clone size: .; D gene: .; V gene: TRBV5-4; J gene: TRBJ1-1; CDR3 DNA: TGTGCCAGCAGCTCATTCACTGAAGCTTTCTTT; CDR3 protein: CASSSFTEAFF
clone size: .; D gene: TRBD2; V gene: TRBV7-2; J gene: TRBJ2-1; CDR3 DNA: TGTGCCAGCAGCTTAGAGGCGGGAGAGAGGTTCTTC; CDR3 protein: CASSLEAGERFF
clone size: .; D gene: .; V gene: TRBV4-1; J gene: TRBJ2-7; CDR3 DNA: TGCGCCAGCAGCCAGTCCGTCGTCCCTTCCTACGAGCAGTACTTC; CDR3 protein: CASSQSVVPSYEQYF
clone size: .; D gene: .; V gene: TRBV28; J gene: TRBJ1-2; CDR3 DNA: TGTGCCAGCCAGTGGGCAGACACTAACTATGGCTACACCTTC; CDR3 protein: CASQWADTNYGYTF
clone size: .; D gene: .; V gene: TRBV5-1; J gene: TRBJ1-3; CDR3 DNA: TGCGCCAGCAGCAACTCGGGGACTGACTCTGGAAACACCATATATTTT; CDR3 protein: CASSNSGTDSGNTIYF
clone size: .; D gene: TRBD1; V gene: TRBV6-1; J gene: TRBJ2-3; CDR3 DNA: TGTGCCAGCACCCCGCAGGGGGCCGTTCAAGATACGCAGTATTTT; CDR3 protein: CASTPQGAVQDTQYF
clone size: .; D gene: TRBD2; V gene: TRBV9; J gene: TRBJ2-1; CDR3 DNA: TGTGCCAGCAGCGCCGACCTTGGACTAGCGGGAGGACGTAGGGTTGAGCAGTTCTTC; CDR3 protein: CASSADLGLAGGRRVEQFF
clone size: .; D gene: .; V gene: TRBV10-1; J gene: TRBJ1-1; CDR3 DNA: TGCGCCAGCAGTGGGTTTCGGGGACCGGGGACTGAAGCTTTCTTT; CDR3 protein: CASSGFRGPGTEAFF
clone size: .; D gene: TRBD1; V gene: TRBV25-1; J gene: TRBJ1-2; CDR3 DNA: TGTGCCAGCAGTCCCAATTTAGGGGGCGACTATGGCTACACCTTC; CDR3 protein: CASSPNLGGDYGYTF
clone size: once; D gene: TRBD1; V gene: TRBV11-3; J gene: TRBJ2-5; CDR3 DNA: TGTGCCAGCAGCCCAGATGGTCGGACAGGGCAGTACGCCCAGTACTTC; CDR3 protein: CASSPDGRTGQYAQYF
clone size: .; D gene: .; V gene: TRBV6-5; J gene: TRBJ1-2; CDR3 DNA: TGTGCCAGCAGCCTCACAAGCACTAACTATGGCTACACCTTC; CDR3 protein: CASSLTSTNYGYTF
clone size: .; D gene: .; V gene: TRBV11-2; J gene: TRBJ2-7; CDR3 DNA: TGTGCCAGCAGCCCTCTGTCCAGGGCCTACGAGCAGTACTTC; CDR3 protein: CASSPLSRAYEQYF
clone size: .; D gene: .; V gene: TRBV5-4; J gene: TRBJ2-7; CDR3 DNA: TGTGCCAGCAGCTTGAGCGGTGTTGGAAACGAGCAGTACTTC; CDR3 protein: CASSLSGVGNEQYF
clone size: .; D gene: .; V gene: TRBV15; J gene: TRBJ2-1; CDR3 DNA: TGTGCCACCAGCAGAAACCCGGGACACCCTTACAATGAGCAGTTCTTC; CDR3 protein: CATSRNPGHPYNEQFF
clone size: once; D gene: TRBD1; V gene: TRBV19; J gene: TRBJ2-3; CDR3 DNA: TGTGCCAGTAGTGGCGGACAGGGGGATACGCAGTATTTT; CDR3 protein: CASSGGQGDTQYF
clone size: .; D gene: TRBD1; V gene: TRBV13; J gene: TRBJ1-1; CDR3 DNA: TGTGCCAGCAGGGAAAAGGGGGCGCATCTCACTGAAGCTTTCTTT; CDR3 protein: CASREKGAHLTEAFF
clone size: .; D gene: .; V gene: TRBV28; J gene: TRBJ2-7; CDR3 DNA: TGTGCCAGCAGCACCTACGAGCAGTACTTC; CDR3 protein: CASSTYEQYF
clone size: .; D gene: .; V gene: TRBV23-1; J gene: TRBJ2-2; CDR3 DNA: TGCGCCAGCAGTCAAATTGGAGTGAACACCGGGGAGCTGTTTTTT; CDR3 protein: CASSQIGVNTGELFF
clone size: .; D gene: .; V gene: TRBV9; J gene: TRBJ2-1; CDR3 DNA: TGTGCCAGCAGCGTATCCAGTTTCAATGAGCAGTTCTTC; CDR3 protein: CASSVSSFNEQFF
clone size: few; D gene: TRBD1; V gene: TRBV30; J gene: TRBJ1-2; CDR3 DNA: TGTGCCTGGAGCCAAAGGGACAGATTCTATGGCTACACCTTC; CDR3 protein: CAWSQRDRFYGYTF
clone size: .; D gene: .; V gene: TRBV19; J gene: TRBJ1-5; CDR3 DNA: TGTGCCAGTAGTCCGGACCGCAATCAGCCCCAGCATTTT; CDR3 protein: CASSPDRNQPQHF
clone size: .; D gene: .; V gene: TRBV7-2; J gene: TRBJ1-3; CDR3 DNA: TGTGCCAGCAGCCAACGGATCTCTGGAAACACCATATATTTT; CDR3 protein: CASSQRISGNTIYF
clone size: .; D gene: TRBD2; V gene: TRBV19; J gene: TRBJ2-7; CDR3 DNA: TGTGCCAGTAGTCCCGGACTAGCGGGAGTCCCCTACGAGCAGTACTTC; CDR3 protein: CASSPGLAGVPYEQYF
clone size: once; D gene: .; V gene: TRBV11-2; J gene: TRBJ2-1; CDR3 DNA: TGTGCCAGCACCTTGTCTACCCACAATGAGCAGTTCTTC; CDR3 protein: CASTLSTHNEQFF
clone size: .; D gene: .; V gene: TRBV7-2; J gene: TRBJ1-4; CDR3 DNA: TGTGCCAGCAGCCCCAGGGGCGGTAAGGAAAAACTGTTTTTT; CDR3 protein: CASSPRGGKEKLFF
clone size: .; D gene: TRBD1; V gene: TRBV19; J gene: TRBJ1-2; CDR3 DNA: TGTGCCAGTAACACAAACCGGGACAGGGATGGCTACACCTTC; CDR3 protein: CASNTNRDRDGYTF
clone size: .; D gene: TRBD1; V gene: TRBV2; J gene: TRBJ2-1; CDR3 DNA: TGTGCCCTCCCCGGGACAGCATACAATGAGCAGTTCTTC; CDR3 protein: CALPGTAYNEQFF
clone size: .; D gene: TRBD2; V gene: TRBV2; J gene: TRBJ2-1; CDR3 DNA: TGTGCCAGCAGTCGCTTCGGACTAGCGGGAGGTTTAGGTCTGTTCTTC; CDR3 protein: CASSRFGLAGGLGLFF
clone size: .; D gene: .; V gene: TRBV5-1; J gene: TRBJ1-1; CDR3 DNA: TGCGCCAGCAGCCCCAGACCGGACAGCACTGAAGCTTTCTTT; CDR3 protein: CASSPRPDSTEAFF
clone size: many; D gene: TRBD2; V gene: TRBV9; J gene: TRBJ2-1; CDR3 DNA: TGTGCCAGCAGCGGTAGCGGGAGAGGAGACTCCTACAATGAGCAGTTCTTC; CDR3 protein: CASSGSGRGDSYNEQFF
clone size: few; D gene: .; V gene: TRBV19; J gene: TRBJ1-1; CDR3 DNA: TGTGCCAGTAGTTCGAGGAACTTGAACACTGAAGCTTTCTTT; CDR3 protein: CASSSRNLNTEAFF
clone size: .; D gene: .; V gene: TRBV7-2; J gene: TRBJ2-3; CDR3 DNA: TGTGCCAGCAGCCCCCCCGGATCAGATACGCAGTATTTT; CDR3 protein: CASSPPGSDTQYF
clone size: .; D gene: .; V gene: TRBV5-1; J gene: TRBJ1-2; CDR3 DNA: TGCGCCAGCAGCCTAAGACAGGATACGATCTATGGCTACACCTTC; CDR3 protein: CASSLRQDTIYGYTF
clone size: .; D gene: TRBD1; V gene: TRBV5-6; J gene: TRBJ1-1; CDR3 DNA: TGTGCCAGCAGCTTCTATGGGTACAGGGGAGATTTAACTGAAGCTTTCTTT; CDR3 protein: CASSFYGYRGDLTEAFF
clone size: .; D gene: .; V gene: TRBV6-5; J gene: TRBJ1-2; CDR3 DNA: TGTGCCAGCAGCCATATCCCTAACTATGGCTACACCTTC; CDR3 protein: CASSHIPNYGYTF
clone size: .; D gene: .; V gene: TRBV5-1; J gene: TRBJ1-1; CDR3 DNA: TGCGCCAGCACCCAGGGGAGTGGGAACACTGAAGCTTTCTTT; CDR3 protein: CASTQGSGNTEAFF
clone size: .; D gene: .; V gene: TRBV6-5; J gene: TRBJ2-7; CDR3 DNA: TGTGCCAGCCTCACACAGGGGAGGAATGAGCAGTACTTC; CDR3 protein: CASLTQGRNEQYF
clone size: once; D gene: TRBD1; V gene: TRBV30; J gene: TRBJ2-3; CDR3 DNA: TGTGCCTGGAGTGTAGGGACAGGGAGCACAGATACGCAGTATTTT; CDR3 protein: CAWSVGTGSTDTQYF
clone size: .; D gene: .; V gene: TRBV5-1; J gene: TRBJ2-7; CDR3 DNA: TGCGCCAGCAGCTTACAGGAACGCGAGCAGTACTTC; CDR3 protein: CASSLQEREQYF
clone size: .; D gene: .; V gene: TRBV28; J gene: TRBJ1-5; CDR3 DNA: TGTGCCAGCAGTTCACAGCCGGGATTGGGATATCAGCCCCAGCATTTT; CDR3 protein: CASSSQPGLGYQPQHF
clone size: .; D gene: .; V gene: TRBV5-1; J gene: TRBJ2-7; CDR3 DNA: TGCGCCAGCAGCTTGGCGGGGAAATTCGAGCAGTACTTC; CDR3 protein: CASSLAGKFEQYF
clone size: .; D gene: TRBD1; V gene: TRBV11-2; J gene: TRBJ1-1; CDR3 DNA: TGTGCCAGCAGCTTTACAGGGGGCGCATACGACACTGAAGCTTTCTTT; CDR3 protein: CASSFTGGAYDTEAFF
clone size: .; D gene: .; V gene: TRBV19; J gene: TRBJ2-1; CDR3 DNA: TGTGCCACCTTGGCCCCCTCCTACAATGAGCAGTTCTTC; CDR3 protein: CATLAPSYNEQFF
clone size: .; D gene: .; V gene: TRBV4-1; J gene: TRBJ2-2; CDR3 DNA: TGCGCCAGCAGCCATGGCGACACCGGTGGCGGGGAGCTGTTTTTT; CDR3 protein: CASSHGDTGGGELFF